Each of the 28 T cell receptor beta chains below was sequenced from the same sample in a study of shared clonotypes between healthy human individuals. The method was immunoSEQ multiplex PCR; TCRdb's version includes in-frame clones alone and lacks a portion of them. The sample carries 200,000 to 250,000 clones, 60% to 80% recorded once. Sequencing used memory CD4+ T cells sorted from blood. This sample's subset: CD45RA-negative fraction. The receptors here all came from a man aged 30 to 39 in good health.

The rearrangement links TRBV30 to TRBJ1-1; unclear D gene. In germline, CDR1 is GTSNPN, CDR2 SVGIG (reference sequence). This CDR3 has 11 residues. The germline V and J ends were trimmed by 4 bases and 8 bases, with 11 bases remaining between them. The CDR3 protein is CAWKGRSEAFF. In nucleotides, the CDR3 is TGTGCCTGGAAAGGGAGATCGGAAGCTTTCTTT.

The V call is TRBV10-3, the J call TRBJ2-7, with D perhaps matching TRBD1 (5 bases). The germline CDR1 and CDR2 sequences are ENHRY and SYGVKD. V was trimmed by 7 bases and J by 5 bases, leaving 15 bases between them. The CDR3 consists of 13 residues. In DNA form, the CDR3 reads TGTGCCATCAAAAACAGGAAGGAAGACGAGCAGTACTTC. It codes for CAIKNRKEDEQYF.

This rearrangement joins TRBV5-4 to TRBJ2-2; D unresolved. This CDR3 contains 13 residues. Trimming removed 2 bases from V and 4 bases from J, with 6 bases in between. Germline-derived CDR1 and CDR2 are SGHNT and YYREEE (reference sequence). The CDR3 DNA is TGTGCCAGCAGCTTTTGGGGCACCGGGGAGCTGTTTTTT. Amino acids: CASSFWGTGELFF.

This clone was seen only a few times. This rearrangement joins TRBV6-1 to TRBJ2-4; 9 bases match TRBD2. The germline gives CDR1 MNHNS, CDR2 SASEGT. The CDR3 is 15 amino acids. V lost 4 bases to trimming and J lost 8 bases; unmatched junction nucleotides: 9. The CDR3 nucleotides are TGTGCCAGCAGTGTGCCTAGCGGGATCACAGACATTCAGTACTTC. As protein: CASSVPSGITDIQYF.

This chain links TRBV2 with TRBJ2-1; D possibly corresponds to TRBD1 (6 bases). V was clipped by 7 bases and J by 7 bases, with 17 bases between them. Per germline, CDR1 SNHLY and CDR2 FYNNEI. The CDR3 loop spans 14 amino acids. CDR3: CASNQGGQNNEQFF. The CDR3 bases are TGTGCCAGCAATCAGGGCGGACAGAATAATGAGCAGTTCTTC.

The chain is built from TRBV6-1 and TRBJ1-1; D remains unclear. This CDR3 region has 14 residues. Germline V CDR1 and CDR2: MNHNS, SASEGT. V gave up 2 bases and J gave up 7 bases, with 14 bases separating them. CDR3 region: CASSEMANTGEAFF. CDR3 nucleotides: TGTGCCAGCAGTGAAATGGCCAACACGGGTGAAGCTTTCTTT.

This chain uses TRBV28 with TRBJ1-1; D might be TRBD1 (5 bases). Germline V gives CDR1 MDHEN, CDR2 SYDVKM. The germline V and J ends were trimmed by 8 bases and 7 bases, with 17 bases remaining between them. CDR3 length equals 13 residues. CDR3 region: CASSTTAYLEAFF. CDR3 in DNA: TGTGCCAGCTCCACGACAGCCTATCTTGAAGCTTTCTTT.

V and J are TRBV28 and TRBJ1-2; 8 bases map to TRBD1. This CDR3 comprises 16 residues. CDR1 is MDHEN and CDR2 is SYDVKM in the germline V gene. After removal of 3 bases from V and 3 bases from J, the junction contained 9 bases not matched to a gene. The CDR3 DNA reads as TGTGCCAGCAGTTTGGGGGGCGCAGGGGGCCACTATGGCTACACCTTC. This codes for CASSLGGAGGHYGYTF.

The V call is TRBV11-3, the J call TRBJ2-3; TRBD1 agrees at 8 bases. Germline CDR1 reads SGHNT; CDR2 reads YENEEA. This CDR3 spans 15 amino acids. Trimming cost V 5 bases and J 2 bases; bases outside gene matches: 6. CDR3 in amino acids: CASSPGGGPTDTQYF. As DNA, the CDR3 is TGTGCCAGCAGCCCAGGGGGCGGTCCCACAGATACGCAGTATTTT.

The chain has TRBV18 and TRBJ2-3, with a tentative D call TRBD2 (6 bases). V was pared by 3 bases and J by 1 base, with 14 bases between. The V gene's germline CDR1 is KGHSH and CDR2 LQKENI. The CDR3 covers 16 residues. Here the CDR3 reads CASSPLRREGTDTQYF. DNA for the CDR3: TGTGCCAGCTCACCCCTAAGGAGGGAAGGCACAGATACGCAGTATTTT.

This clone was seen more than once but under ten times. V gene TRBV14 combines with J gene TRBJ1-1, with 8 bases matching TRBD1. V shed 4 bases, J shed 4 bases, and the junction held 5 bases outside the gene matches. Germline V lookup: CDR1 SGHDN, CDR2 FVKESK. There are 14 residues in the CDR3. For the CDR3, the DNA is TGTGCCAGCAGCCCCAGGGGGCCTAGCACTGAAGCTTTCTTT. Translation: CASSPRGPSTEAFF.

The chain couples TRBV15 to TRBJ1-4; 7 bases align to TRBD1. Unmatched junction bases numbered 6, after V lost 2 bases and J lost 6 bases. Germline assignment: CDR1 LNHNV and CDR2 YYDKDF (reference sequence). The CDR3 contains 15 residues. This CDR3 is CATSRQQGRDEKLFF. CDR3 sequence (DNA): TGTGCCACCAGCAGACAACAGGGGCGCGATGAAAAACTGTTTTTT.

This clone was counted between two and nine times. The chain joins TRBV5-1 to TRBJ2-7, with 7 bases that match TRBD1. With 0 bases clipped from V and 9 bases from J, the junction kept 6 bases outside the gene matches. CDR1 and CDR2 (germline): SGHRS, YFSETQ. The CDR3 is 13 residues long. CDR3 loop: CASSLAHDRAQYF. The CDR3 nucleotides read TGCGCCAGCAGCTTGGCCCACGACAGGGCGCAGTACTTC.

The DNA of the CDR3 is TGTGCCAGCAGCCAACACCAAACTCCTGCCTTCACAGATACGCAGTATTTT. Protein: CASSQHQTPAFTDTQYF. This chain links TRBV27 with TRBJ2-3; D is unclear. With 6 bases removed from V and 2 bases from J, the gap between germline ends came to 21 bases. The CDR3 contains 17 residues. Germline V gene data show CDR1 as MNHEY and CDR2 as SMNVEV (reference sequence).

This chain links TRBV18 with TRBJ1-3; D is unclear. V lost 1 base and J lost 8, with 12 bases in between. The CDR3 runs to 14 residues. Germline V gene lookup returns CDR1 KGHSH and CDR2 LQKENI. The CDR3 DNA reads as TGTGCCAGCTCACCACGCGCGGGCTTTGACACCATATATTTT. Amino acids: CASSPRAGFDTIYF.

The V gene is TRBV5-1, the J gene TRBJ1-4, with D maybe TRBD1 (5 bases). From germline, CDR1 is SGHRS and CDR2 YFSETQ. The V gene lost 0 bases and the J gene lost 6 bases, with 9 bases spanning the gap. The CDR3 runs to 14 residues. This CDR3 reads CASSLGPRDEKLFF. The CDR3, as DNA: TGCGCCAGCAGCTTGGGGCCCAGGGATGAAAAACTGTTTTTT.

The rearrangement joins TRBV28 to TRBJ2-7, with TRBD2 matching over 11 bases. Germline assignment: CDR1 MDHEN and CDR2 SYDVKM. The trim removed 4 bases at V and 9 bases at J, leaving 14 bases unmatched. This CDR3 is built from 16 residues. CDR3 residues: CASSSVAGGRVVWQYF. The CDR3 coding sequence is TGTGCCAGCAGTTCAGTAGCGGGAGGGAGGGTCGTCTGGCAGTACTTC.

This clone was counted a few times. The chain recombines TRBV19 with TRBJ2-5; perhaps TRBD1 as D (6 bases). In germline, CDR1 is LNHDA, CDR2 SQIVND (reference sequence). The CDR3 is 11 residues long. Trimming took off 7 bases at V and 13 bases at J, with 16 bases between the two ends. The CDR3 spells CASTNGDRPYF. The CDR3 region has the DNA TGTGCCAGTACCAACGGAGACAGGCCGTACTTC.

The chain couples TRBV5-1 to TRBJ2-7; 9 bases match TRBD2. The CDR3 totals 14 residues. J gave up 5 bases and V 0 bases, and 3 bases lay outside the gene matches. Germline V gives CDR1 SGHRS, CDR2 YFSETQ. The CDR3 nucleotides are TGCGCCAGCAGCTTGGTGGTAGCGGGGGACGAGCAGTACTTC. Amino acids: CASSLVVAGDEQYF.

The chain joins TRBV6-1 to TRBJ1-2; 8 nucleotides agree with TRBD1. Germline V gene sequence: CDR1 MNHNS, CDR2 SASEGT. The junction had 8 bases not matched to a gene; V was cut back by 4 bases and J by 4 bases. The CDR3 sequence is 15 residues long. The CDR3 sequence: CASSGHRGGPYGYTF. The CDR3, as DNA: TGTGCCAGCAGTGGACACAGGGGGGGCCCCTATGGCTACACCTTC.

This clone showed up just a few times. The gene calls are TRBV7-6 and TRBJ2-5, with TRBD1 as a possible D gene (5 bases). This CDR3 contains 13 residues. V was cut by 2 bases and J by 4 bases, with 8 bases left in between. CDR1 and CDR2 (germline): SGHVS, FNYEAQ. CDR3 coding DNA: TGTGCCAGCAGCTTACTGGGGCCAGAGACCCAGTACTTC. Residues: CASSLLGPETQYF.

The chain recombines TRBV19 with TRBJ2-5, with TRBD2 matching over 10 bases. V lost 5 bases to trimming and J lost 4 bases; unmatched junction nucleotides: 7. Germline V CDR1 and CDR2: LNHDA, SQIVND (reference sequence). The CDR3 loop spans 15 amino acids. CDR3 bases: TGTGCCAGTAGTCGGCTAGCGGGAGCGGCAGAGACCCAGTACTTC. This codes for CASSRLAGAAETQYF.

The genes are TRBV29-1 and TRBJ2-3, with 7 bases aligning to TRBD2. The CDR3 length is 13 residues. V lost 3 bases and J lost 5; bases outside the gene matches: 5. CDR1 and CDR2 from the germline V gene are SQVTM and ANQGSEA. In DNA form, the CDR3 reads TGCAGCGTTGAGCGGGGGTCTGGAGATACGCAGTATTTT. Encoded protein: CSVERGSGDTQYF.

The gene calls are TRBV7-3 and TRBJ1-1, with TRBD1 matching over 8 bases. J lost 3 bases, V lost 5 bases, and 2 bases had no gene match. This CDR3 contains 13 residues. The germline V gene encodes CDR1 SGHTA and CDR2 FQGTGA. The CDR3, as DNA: TGTGCCAGCAGCCGGGGACAGGACACTGAAGCTTTCTTT. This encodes CASSRGQDTEAFF. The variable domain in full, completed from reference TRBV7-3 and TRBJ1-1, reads GAGVSQTPSNKVTEKGKYVELRCDPISGHTALYWYRQSLGQGPEFLIYFQGTGAADDSGLPNDRFFAVRPEGSVSTLKIQRTERGDSAVYLCASSRGQDTEAFFGQGTRLTVV.

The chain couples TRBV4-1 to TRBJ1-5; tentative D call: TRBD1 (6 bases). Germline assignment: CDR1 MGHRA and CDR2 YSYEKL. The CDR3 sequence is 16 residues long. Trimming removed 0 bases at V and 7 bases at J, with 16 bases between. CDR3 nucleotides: TGCGCCAGCAGCCAAGAAGGGGCAGGGGTCAGCCAGCCCCAGCATTTT. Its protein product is CASSQEGAGVSQPQHF.

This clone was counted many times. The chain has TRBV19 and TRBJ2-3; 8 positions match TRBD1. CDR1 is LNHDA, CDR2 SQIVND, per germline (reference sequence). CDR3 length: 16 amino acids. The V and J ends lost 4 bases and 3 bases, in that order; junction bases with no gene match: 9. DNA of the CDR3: TGTGCCAGTAGTACAGGGGACAGGAGCTGGACAGATACGCAGTATTTT. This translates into CASSTGDRSWTDTQYF.

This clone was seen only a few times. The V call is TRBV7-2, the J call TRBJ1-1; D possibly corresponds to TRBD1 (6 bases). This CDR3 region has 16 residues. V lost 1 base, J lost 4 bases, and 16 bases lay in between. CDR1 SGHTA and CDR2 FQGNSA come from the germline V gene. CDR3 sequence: CASSLEGGHGFTEAFF. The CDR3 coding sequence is TGTGCCAGCAGCTTAGAAGGGGGGCACGGCTTCACTGAAGCTTTCTTT.

This CDR3 is CASSVEGTPGETQYF. CDR3 nucleotides: TGTGCCAGCAGCGTAGAAGGGACCCCGGGGGAGACCCAGTACTTC. V and J are TRBV9 and TRBJ2-5; D possibly uses TRBD1 or TRBD2 (5 bases each). In germline, CDR1 is SGDLS, CDR2 YYNGEE. The CDR3 loop spans 15 amino acids. Trimming shortened V by 0 bases and J by 5 bases, and 14 bases separated the two germline ends.